This T cell receptor (beta chain) was sequenced for a study of T-cell memory formation after mild COVID-19. The TCR alpha and TCR beta cDNA libraries, bearing sample barcodes and UMIs, were generated by 5'RACE using constant-segment primers. One entry per CDR3 protein, called by TCRdb with MiXCR from the 5' RACE reads. The table shows 450,000 to 650,000 distinct CDR3 sequences, with roughly 22% occurring only once. Trimming stripped 5 bases from V and 0 bases from J, with 12 bases between. CDR3 length: 15 amino acids. Germline CDR1 is SGHVS and CDR2 is FQNEAQ. Sequencing was carried out using PBMCs or a T cell subset sorted from them (not recorded which). The TCR originated in an adult woman who had mild COVID-19 (a few samples of this study predate the infection). Cell type and time point are not known. The J gene is TRBJ2-3, the V gene TRBV7-8; D is possibly TRBD1 (5 bases). CDR3 region: CASSPPDRSTDTQYF. The CDR3 DNA reads as TGTGCCAGCAGCCCACCCGACAGAAGCACAGATACGCAGTATTTT. The full variable domain, in which reference TRBV7-8 and TRBJ2-3 provide the parts outside the CDR3, is GAGVSQSPRYKVAKRGQDVALRCDPISGHVSLFWYQQALGQGPEFLTYFQNEAQLDKSGLPSDRFFAERPEGSVSTLKIQRTQQEDSAVYLCASSPPDRSTDTQYFGPGTRLTVL.